These 3 T cell receptor beta chains were sequenced from one sample in a study of CD8+CD57+ T cells in acquired aplastic anemia. In patients chosen for sequencing, flow cytometry had shown CD8+CD57+ cell expansion. TCR beta VDJ and CDR3 profiles were obtained from a genomic DNA template. Via MiXCR, TCRdb re-called the reads, giving one row per CDR3 protein. This repertoire shows 300,000 or so distinct CDR3 sequences, under 65% found once; its top ten account for around 1.3%. The sample was sorted CD4+, CD8+, or CD8+CD57+ T cells (not recorded which) from PBMCs. The source of these receptors is a human donor with aplastic anemia.

This clonotype was picked up many times. V gene TRBV6-1 combines with J gene TRBJ1-3, with D unresolved. In germline, CDR1 is MNHNS, CDR2 SASEGT. There are 17 residues in the CDR3. Trimming took 3 bases from V and 0 from J, leaving 15 bases between them. The CDR3 protein is CASSERMTPYSGNTIYF. Here the CDR3 DNA reads TGTGCCAGCAGTGAGAGGATGACACCATACTCTGGAAACACCATATATTTT.

This chain joins TRBV2 and TRBJ2-3, with 9 bases matching TRBD1. J lost 8 bases, V lost 5 bases, and 11 bases had no gene match. The CDR3 contains 15 residues. From germline, CDR1 is SNHLY and CDR2 FYNNEI. CDR3 nucleotides: TGTGCCAGCAGTAAATCACAGGGGGCGCTTGCTACGCAGTATTTT. It translates to CASSKSQGALATQYF.

CDR3 region: CSVETPDSPYEQYF. DNA of the CDR3: TGCAGCGTTGAAACCCCCGACAGTCCCTACGAGCAGTACTTC. The chain carries TRBV29-1 and TRBJ2-7, with a weak D call TRBD1 (5 bases). Germline V gene sequence: CDR1 SQVTM, CDR2 ANQGSEA. V was clipped by 2 bases and J by 2 bases, with 13 bases between them. The CDR3 runs to 14 residues.